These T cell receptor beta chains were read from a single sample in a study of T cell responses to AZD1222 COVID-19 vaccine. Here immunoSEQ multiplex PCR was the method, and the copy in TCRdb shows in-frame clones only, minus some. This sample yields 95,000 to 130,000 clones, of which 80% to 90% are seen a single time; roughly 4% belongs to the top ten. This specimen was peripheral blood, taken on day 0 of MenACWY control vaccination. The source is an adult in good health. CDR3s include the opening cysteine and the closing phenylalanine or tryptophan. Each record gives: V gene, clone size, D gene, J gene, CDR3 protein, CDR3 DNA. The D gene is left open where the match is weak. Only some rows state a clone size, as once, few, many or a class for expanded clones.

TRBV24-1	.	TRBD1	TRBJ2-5	CATNTGAQETQYF	TGTGCCACCAATACAGGGGCCCAAGAGACCCAGTACTTC
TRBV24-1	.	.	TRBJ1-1	CATQGSGYTEAFF	TGTGCCACCCAGGGCTCCGGGTACACTGAAGCTTTCTTT
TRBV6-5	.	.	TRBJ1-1	CASTSQGRGSRAFF	TGTGCCAGCACCTCCCAGGGGAGGGGATCCCGGGCTTTCTTT
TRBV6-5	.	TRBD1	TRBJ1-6	CASRMEGAVGPLHF	TGTGCCAGCAGAATGGAGGGGGCAGTAGGGCCCCTCCACTTT
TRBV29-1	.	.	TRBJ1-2	CSVPSREYYGYTF	TGCAGCGTACCGAGCAGGGAATACTATGGCTACACCTTC
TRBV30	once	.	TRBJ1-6	CAWSSKGDLHF	TGTGCCTGGAGTAGTAAGGGAGACCTCCACTTT
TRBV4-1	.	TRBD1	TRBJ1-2	CASSQEFRDRYGYTF	TGCGCCAGCAGCCAAGAGTTCCGGGACAGATATGGCTACACCTTC
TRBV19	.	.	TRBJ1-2	CASESQRGVGYGYTF	TGTGCCAGCGAGTCACAAAGGGGGGTAGGCTATGGCTACACCTTC
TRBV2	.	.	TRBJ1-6	CASSEASGRGTSPLHF	TGTGCCAGCAGTGAAGCTTCAGGCAGAGGGACTTCACCCCTCCACTTT
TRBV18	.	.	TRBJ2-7	CASSPGTVYEQYF	TGTGCCAGCTCACCAGGGACGGTCTACGAGCAGTACTTC
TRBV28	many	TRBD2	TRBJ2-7	CASSRLRDYSYEQYF	TGTGCCAGCAGTCGGCTCCGGGACTACTCCTACGAGCAGTACTTC
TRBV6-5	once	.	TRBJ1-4	CASSYRGLNEKLFF	TGTGCCAGCAGTTACCGGGGGTTAAATGAAAAACTGTTTTTT
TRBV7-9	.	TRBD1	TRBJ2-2	CASSLEWQGDTGELFF	TGTGCCAGCAGCTTAGAGTGGCAGGGGGACACCGGGGAGCTGTTTTTT
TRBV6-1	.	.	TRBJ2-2	CASSEGRGLGETGELFF	TGTGCCAGCAGTGAAGGGAGGGGGCTGGGAGAGACCGGGGAGCTGTTTTTT
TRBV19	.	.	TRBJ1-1	CASSIAAAGARTEAFF	TGTGCCAGTAGTATAGCAGCAGCGGGGGCGAGGACTGAAGCTTTCTTT
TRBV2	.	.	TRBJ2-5	CASSGVGTPETQYF	TGTGCCAGCAGTGGCGTAGGGACACCGGAGACCCAGTACTTC
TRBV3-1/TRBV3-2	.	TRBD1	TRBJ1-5	CASGPGGQPQHF	TGTGCCAGCGGGCCAGGGGGGCAGCCCCAGCATTTT
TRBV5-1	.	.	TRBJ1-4	CASSLASYMGHGGPNEKLFF	TGCGCCAGCAGCTTGGCATCCTATATGGGTCATGGGGGGCCTAATGAAAAACTGTTTTTT
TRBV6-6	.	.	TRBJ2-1	CASSPQRYNEQFF	TGTGCCAGCAGTCCACAGAGATACAATGAGCAGTTCTTC
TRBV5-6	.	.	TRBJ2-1	CASSSSDARGVDNEQFF	TGTGCCAGCAGCTCCTCGGACGCCCGAGGGGTAGACAATGAGCAGTTCTTC
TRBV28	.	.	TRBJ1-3	CASSTGNTIYF	TGTGCCAGCAGTACTGGAAACACCATATATTTT
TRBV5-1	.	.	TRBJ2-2	CASSLEPGTGTGELFF	TGCGCCAGCAGCTTGGAGCCGGGGACGGGCACCGGGGAGCTGTTTTTT
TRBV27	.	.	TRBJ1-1	CATGVGFKAEAFF	TGTGCCACCGGGGTCGGGTTCAAGGCTGAAGCTTTCTTT
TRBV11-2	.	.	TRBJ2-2	CASTPASYTGELFF	TGTGCCAGCACCCCGGCAAGTTACACCGGGGAGCTGTTTTTT
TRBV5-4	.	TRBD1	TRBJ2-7	CASRQDRGPKEQYF	TGTGCCAGCAGACAGGACAGGGGGCCTAAAGAGCAGTACTTC
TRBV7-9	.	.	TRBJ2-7	CASSLVGGIYPYEQYF	TGTGCCAGCAGCTTAGTTGGGGGTATTTACCCCTACGAGCAGTACTTC
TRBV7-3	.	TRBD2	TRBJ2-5	CASSLMGTSGETQYF	TGTGCCAGCAGCTTAATGGGGACTAGTGGAGAGACCCAGTACTTC
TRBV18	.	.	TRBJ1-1	CASSPRNTEAFF	TGTGCCAGCTCACCACGGAACACTGAAGCTTTCTTT
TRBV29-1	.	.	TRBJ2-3	CSVVIHRADTQYF	TGCAGCGTTGTGATCCATAGGGCAGATACGCAGTATTTT
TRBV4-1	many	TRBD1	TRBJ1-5	CASSQTRQGAQPQHF	TGCGCCAGCAGCCAGACTCGACAGGGAGCTCAGCCCCAGCATTTT
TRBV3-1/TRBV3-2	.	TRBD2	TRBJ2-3	CASSQTPGLAGGGYTQYF	TGTGCCAGCAGCCAGACTCCGGGACTAGCGGGGGGGGGCTATACGCAGTATTTT
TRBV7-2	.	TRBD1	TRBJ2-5	CASSASRDRGETQYF	TGTGCCAGCAGTGCCTCCCGGGACAGGGGAGAGACCCAGTACTTC
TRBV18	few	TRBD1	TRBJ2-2	CASSPFVGGRTNTGELFF	TGTGCCAGCTCACCGTTCGTAGGGGGCCGTACGAACACCGGGGAGCTGTTTTTT
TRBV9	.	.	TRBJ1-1	CASSVEGRAYAEAFF	TGTGCCAGCAGCGTAGAAGGCAGGGCATACGCTGAAGCTTTCTTT
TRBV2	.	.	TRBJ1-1	CASRQERAFF	TGTGCCAGCCGACAGGAGCGTGCTTTCTTT
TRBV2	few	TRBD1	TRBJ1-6	CASGRGSSYNSPLHF	TGTGCCAGCGGCAGGGGGAGCTCCTATAATTCACCCCTCCACTTT
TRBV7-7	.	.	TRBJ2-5	CASSLAAAIGGAQTPTQYF	TGTGCTAGCAGCTTAGCCGCCGCAATTGGTGGGGCCCAGACCCCCACCCAGTACTTC
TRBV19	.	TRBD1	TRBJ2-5	CASSQQGATETQYF	TGTGCCAGTAGTCAGCAGGGGGCTACGGAGACCCAGTACTTC